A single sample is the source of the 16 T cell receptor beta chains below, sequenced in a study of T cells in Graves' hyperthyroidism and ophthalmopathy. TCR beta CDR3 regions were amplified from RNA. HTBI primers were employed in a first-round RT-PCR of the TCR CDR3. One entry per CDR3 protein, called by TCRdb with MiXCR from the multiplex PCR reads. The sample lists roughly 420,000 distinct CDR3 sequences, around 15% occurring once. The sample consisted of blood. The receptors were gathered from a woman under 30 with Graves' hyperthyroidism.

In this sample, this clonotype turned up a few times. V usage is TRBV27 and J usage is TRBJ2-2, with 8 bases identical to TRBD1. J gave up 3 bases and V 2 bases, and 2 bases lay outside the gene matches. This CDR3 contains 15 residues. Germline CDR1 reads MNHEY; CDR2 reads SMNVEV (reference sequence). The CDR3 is CASSLVRGHTGELFF. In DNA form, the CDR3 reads TGTGCCAGCAGTTTAGTCAGGGGGCACACCGGGGAGCTGTTTTTT.

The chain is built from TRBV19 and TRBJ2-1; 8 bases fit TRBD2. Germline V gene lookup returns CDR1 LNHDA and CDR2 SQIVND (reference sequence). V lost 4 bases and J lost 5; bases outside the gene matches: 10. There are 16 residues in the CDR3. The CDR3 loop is CASSTTSGRGNNEQFF. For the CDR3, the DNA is TGTGCCAGTAGTACCACTAGCGGACGGGGGAACAATGAGCAGTTCTTC.

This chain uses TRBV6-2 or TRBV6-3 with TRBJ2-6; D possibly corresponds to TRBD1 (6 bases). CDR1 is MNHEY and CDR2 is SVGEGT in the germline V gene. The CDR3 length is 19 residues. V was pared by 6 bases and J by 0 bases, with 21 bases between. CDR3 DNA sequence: TGTGCCAGCAGCACCAATCTCAGGGGCCTTAACTCTGGGGCCAACGTCCTGACTTTC. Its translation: CASSTNLRGLNSGANVLTF.

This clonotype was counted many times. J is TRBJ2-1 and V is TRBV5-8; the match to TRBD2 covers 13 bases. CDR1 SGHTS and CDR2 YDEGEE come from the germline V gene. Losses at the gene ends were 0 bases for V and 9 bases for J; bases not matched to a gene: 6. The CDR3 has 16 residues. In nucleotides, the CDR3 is TGTGCCAGCAGCTTGGCCTTACTAGCGGGAGGGGTTGAGCAGTTCTTC. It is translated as CASSLALLAGGVEQFF.

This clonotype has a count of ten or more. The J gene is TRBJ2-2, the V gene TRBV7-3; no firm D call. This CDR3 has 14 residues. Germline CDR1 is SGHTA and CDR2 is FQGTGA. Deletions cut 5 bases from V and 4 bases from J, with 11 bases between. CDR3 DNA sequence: TGTGCCAGCAGCCAAGGGCGCGGCACCGGGGAGCTGTTTTTT. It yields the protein CASSQGRGTGELFF.

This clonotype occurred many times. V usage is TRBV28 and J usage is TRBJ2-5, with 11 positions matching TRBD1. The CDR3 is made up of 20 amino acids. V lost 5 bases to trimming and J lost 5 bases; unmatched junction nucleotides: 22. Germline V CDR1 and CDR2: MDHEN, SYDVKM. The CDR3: CASSEEAFGQGASHRETQYF. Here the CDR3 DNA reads TGTGCCAGCAGTGAGGAAGCGTTCGGACAGGGGGCGAGTCACAGGGAGACCCAGTACTTC. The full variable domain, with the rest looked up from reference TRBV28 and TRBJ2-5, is DVKVTQSSRYLVKRTGEKVFLECVQDMDHENMFWYRQDPGLGLRLIYFSYDVKMKEKGDIPEGYSVSREKKERFSLILESASTNQTSMYLCASSEEAFGQGASHRETQYFGPGTRLLVL.

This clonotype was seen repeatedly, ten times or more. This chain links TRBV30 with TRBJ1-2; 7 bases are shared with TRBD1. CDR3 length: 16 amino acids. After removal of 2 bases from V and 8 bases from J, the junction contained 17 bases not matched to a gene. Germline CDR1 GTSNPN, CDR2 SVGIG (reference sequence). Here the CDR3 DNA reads TGTGCCTGGAGTTCCAGAACGGGGACAGCGTCTCGGGGCTACACCTTC. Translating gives CAWSSRTGTASRGYTF. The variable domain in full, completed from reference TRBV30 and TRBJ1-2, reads SQTIHQWPATLVQPVGSPLSLECTVEGTSNPNLYWYRQAAGRGLQLLFYSVGIGQISSEVPQNLSASRPQDRQFILSSKKLLLSDSGFYLCAWSSRTGTASRGYTFGSGTRLTVV.

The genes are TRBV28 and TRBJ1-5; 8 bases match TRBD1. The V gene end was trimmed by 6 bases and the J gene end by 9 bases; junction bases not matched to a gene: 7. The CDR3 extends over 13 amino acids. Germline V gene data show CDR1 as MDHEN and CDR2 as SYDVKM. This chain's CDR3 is CASRRTGRGPQHF. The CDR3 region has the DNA TGTGCCAGCAGACGGACAGGGAGAGGGCCCCAGCATTTT.

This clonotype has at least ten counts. The CDR3 spells CATSKGTANTEAFF. CDR3 nucleotides: TGTGCCACCAGTAAGGGGACGGCGAACACTGAAGCTTTCTTT. This chain joins TRBV24-1 and TRBJ1-1, with a weak D call TRBD1 (5 bases). There are 14 residues in the CDR3. The V end lost 6 bases, the J end lost 1 base, and 11 bases lay between the germline ends. Germline assignment: CDR1 KGHDR and CDR2 SFDVKD.

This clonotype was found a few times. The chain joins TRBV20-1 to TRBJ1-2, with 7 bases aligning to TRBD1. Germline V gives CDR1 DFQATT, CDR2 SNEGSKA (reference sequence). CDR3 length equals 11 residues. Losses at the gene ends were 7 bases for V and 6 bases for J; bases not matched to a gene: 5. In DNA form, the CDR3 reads TGCAGTGTTGCAGGGGGTAATGGCTACACCTTC. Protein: CSVAGGNGYTF.

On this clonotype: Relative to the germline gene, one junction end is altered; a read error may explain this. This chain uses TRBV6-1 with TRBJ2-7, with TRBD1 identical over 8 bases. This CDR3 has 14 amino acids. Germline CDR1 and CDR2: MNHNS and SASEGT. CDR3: CASSRGQGNYGQYF. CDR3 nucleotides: TGTGCCAGCAGCCGAGGACAGGGAAACTACGGGCAGTACTTC.

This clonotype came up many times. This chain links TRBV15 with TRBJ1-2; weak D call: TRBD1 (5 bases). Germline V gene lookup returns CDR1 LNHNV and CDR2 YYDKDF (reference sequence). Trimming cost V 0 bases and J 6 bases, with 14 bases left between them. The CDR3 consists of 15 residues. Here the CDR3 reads CATSRDQMTVNGYTF. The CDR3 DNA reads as TGTGCCACCAGCAGAGATCAGATGACAGTGAATGGCTACACCTTC.

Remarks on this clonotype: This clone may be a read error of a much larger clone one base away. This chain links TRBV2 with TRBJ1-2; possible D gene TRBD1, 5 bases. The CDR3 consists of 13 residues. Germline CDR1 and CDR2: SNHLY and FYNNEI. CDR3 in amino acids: CANSGTENYGYTF. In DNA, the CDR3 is TGTGCCAACAGTGGGACGGAGAACTATGGCTACACCTTC. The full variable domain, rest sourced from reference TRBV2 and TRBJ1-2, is EPEVTQTPSHQVTQMGQEVILRCVPISNHLYFYWYRQILGQKVEFLVSFYNNEISEKSEIFDDQFSVERPDGSNFTLKIRSTKLEDSAMYFCANSGTENYGYTFGSGTRLTVV.

CDR3 region: CASSGSNEQFF. CDR3 coding DNA: TGTGCCAGCAGTGGCTCCAATGAGCAGTTCTTC. The chain employs TRBV12-3 or TRBV12-4 and TRBJ2-1; D remains ambiguous. V lost 5 bases and J 6 bases, leaving 5 bases between the germline ends. The length of the CDR3 is 11 residues.

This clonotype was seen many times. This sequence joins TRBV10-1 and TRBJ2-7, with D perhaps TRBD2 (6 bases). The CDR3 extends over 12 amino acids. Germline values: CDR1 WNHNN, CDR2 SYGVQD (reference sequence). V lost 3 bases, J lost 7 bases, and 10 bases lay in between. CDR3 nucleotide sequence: TGCGCCAGCAGTGACGGAGGGCGAGAGCAGTACTTC. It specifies CASSDGGREQYF.

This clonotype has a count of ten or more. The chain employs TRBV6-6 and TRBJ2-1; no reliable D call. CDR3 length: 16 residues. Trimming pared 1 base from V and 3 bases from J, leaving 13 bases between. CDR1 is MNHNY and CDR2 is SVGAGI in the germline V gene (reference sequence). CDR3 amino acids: CASSYLEAPNYNEQFF. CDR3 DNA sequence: TGTGCCAGCAGTTACTTAGAGGCCCCTAACTACAATGAGCAGTTCTTC.